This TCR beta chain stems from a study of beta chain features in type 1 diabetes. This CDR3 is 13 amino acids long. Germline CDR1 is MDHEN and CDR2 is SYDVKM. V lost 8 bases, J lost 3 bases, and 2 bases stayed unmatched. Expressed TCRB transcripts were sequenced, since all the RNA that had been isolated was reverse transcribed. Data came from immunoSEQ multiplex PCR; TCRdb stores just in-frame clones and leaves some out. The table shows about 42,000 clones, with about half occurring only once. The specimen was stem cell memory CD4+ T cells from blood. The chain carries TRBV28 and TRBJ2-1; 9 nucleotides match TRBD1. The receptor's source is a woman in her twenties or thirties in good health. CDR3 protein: CASRQGVYNEQFF. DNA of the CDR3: TGTGCCAGCCGACAGGGGGTCTACAATGAGCAGTTCTTC.